This T cell receptor (beta chain) comes out of a study of blood T cell repertoires in COVID-19. J lost 8 bases, V lost 8 bases, and 14 bases had no gene match. The CDR3 is 15 residues long. Looked up from germline, CDR1 is WNHNN and CDR2 is SYGVQD (reference sequence). The method was immunoSEQ multiplex PCR; TCRdb's version includes in-frame clones alone and lacks a portion of them. The table shows a few hundred thousand clones, with 75% to 90% occurring only once. The J gene is TRBJ1-4, the V gene TRBV10-1; 7 bases align to TRBD1. The receptor's source is a woman aged 70-85 years with COVID-19, enrolled during active disease. The sequenced material came from peripheral blood. CDR3 residues: CASRSRQGVFEKLFF. CDR3 DNA sequence: TGCGCCAGCCGATCCCGACAGGGAGTATTCGAAAAACTGTTTTTT.